The 31 T cell receptor beta chains below come from one sample, sequenced in a study of T cell responses to AZD1222 COVID-19 vaccine. The repertoire was sequenced with immunoSEQ multiplex PCR; TCRdb's copy has only in-frame clones and lacks some. The table lists some 150,000 clones, just over 90% of them singletons. Sequenced material: peripheral blood, taken on day 0 of MenACWY control vaccination. These receptors were collected from an adult in good health.

The chain couples TRBV4-1 to TRBJ1-2; D is ambiguous. The CDR3 has 11 amino acids. Looked up from germline, CDR1 is MGHRA and CDR2 is YSYEKL. Trimming stripped 0 bases from V and 4 bases from J, with 0 bases between. CDR3 sequence: CASSQDYGYTF. As DNA, the CDR3 is TGCGCCAGCAGCCAAGACTATGGCTACACCTTC.

This clone was seen more than once but under ten times. The chain employs TRBV5-1 and TRBJ1-5; no clear D. Germline assignment: CDR1 SGHRS and CDR2 YFSETQ. The CDR3 is 13 residues long. V was clipped by 2 bases and J by 1 base, with 4 bases between them. The CDR3 sequence is CASSFASNQPQHF. Here the CDR3 DNA reads TGCGCCAGCAGCTTCGCAAGCAATCAGCCCCAGCATTTT. The entire variable domain, with the rest obtained from reference TRBV5-1 and TRBJ1-5, is as follows: KAGVTQTPRYLIKTRGQQVTLSCSPISGHRSVSWYQQTPGQGLQFLFEYFSETQRNKGNFPGRFSGRQFSNSRSEMNVSTLELGDSALYLCASSFASNQPQHFGDGTRLSIL.

The V and J genes are TRBV2 and TRBJ2-7; no reliable D call. The CDR3 runs to 12 residues. CDR1 SNHLY and CDR2 FYNNEI come from the germline V gene. Deletions cut 6 bases from V and 4 bases from J, with 10 bases between. As DNA, the CDR3 is TGTGCCAGCAGCAGGACCGAGTACGAGCAGTACTTC. This encodes CASSRTEYEQYF.

The rearrangement joins TRBV7-8 to TRBJ1-2; D gene ambiguous. The CDR3 contains 14 residues. Trimming shortened V by 3 bases and J by 0 bases, and 8 bases separated the two germline ends. Looked up from germline, CDR1 is SGHVS and CDR2 is FQNEAQ. The CDR3 here is CASSLGRANYGYTF. The CDR3 bases are TGTGCCAGCAGCTTGGGGAGAGCTAACTATGGCTACACCTTC.

The V and J genes are TRBV28 and TRBJ1-1; tentatively, D is TRBD1 (6 bases). The V gene's germline CDR1 is MDHEN and CDR2 SYDVKM. Trimming took off 6 bases at V and 0 bases at J, with 11 bases between the two ends. The length of the CDR3 is 14 residues. The CDR3 nucleotides read TGTGCCAGCAGACTGACAGGCATGAACACTGAAGCTTTCTTT. This codes for CASRLTGMNTEAFF. Full variable domain (outside the CDR3, taken from reference TRBV28 and TRBJ1-1): DVKVTQSSRYLVKRTGEKVFLECVQDMDHENMFWYRQDPGLGLRLIYFSYDVKMKEKGDIPEGYSVSREKKERFSLILESASTNQTSMYLCASRLTGMNTEAFFGQGTRLTVV.

This clone was recorded only once. This chain links TRBV27 with TRBJ2-7, with a possible D match to TRBD1 (6 bases). With 2 bases removed from V and 0 bases from J, the gap between germline ends came to 8 bases. The length of the CDR3 is 14 residues. The V gene's germline CDR1 is MNHEY and CDR2 SMNVEV (reference sequence). The CDR3 loop reads CASSLGDTSYEQYF. The CDR3 nucleotides read TGTGCCAGCAGTTTAGGGGACACCTCCTACGAGCAGTACTTC.

The CDR3 loop is CASSVGDRVTQPQHF. CDR3 sequence (DNA): TGTGCCAGCAGCGTAGGGGACAGGGTAACTCAGCCCCAGCATTTT. The chain couples TRBV9 to TRBJ1-5, with TRBD1 matching 9 bases. With V trimmed by 0 bases and J by 6 bases, 4 bases remained unmatched. Germline V gene lookup returns CDR1 SGDLS and CDR2 YYNGEE. This CDR3 comprises 15 residues.

The rearrangement joins TRBV11-2 to TRBJ2-7; the match to TRBD2 covers 7 bases. This CDR3 contains 15 residues. The germline gives CDR1 SGHAT, CDR2 FQNNGV. Unmatched junction bases numbered 6, after V lost 4 bases and J lost 0 bases. CDR3 in DNA: TGTGCCAGCAGCTCCGGACTAGTAGGCTCCTACGAGCAGTACTTC. Translating gives CASSSGLVGSYEQYF.

The V and J genes are TRBV6-5 and TRBJ1-3; D unresolved. The germline V gene encodes CDR1 MNHEY and CDR2 SVGAGI. CDR3 length equals 16 residues. V lost 0 bases, J lost 7 bases, and 16 bases lay in between. DNA of the CDR3: TGTGCCAGCAGTTACTCGAACAAGGGCCTTAGGAACACCATATATTTT. Translation gives CASSYSNKGLRNTIYF.

This clone is a singleton in its sample. The chain is built from TRBV5-1 and TRBJ2-7, with TRBD1 matching over 7 bases. Germline values: CDR1 SGHRS, CDR2 YFSETQ. Germline trimming cut 4 bases from V and 4 bases from J; bases unmatched to any gene: 5. CDR3 length: 13 amino acids. CDR3 in amino acids: CASSRDSRYEQYF. The CDR3 DNA follows: TGCGCCAGCAGCAGGGACAGCAGGTACGAGCAGTACTTC.

The chain is built from TRBV11-3 and TRBJ2-1; TRBD2 matches 7 bases. CDR3 length: 16 amino acids. J lost 9 bases, V lost 2 bases, and 13 bases had no gene match. Germline loops: CDR1 SGHNT, CDR2 YENEEA. CDR3 DNA sequence: TGTGCCAGCAGCTTAACCTGGGTGGGGGGGTTCTCTGAGCAGTTCTTC. Translating it yields CASSLTWVGGFSEQFF.

In this sample, this clone turned up once. V and J are TRBV7-2 and TRBJ2-7, with unresolved D. Trimming pared 5 bases from V and 2 bases from J, leaving 19 bases between. The CDR3 spans 16 residues. The V gene's germline CDR1 is SGHTA and CDR2 FQGNSA. CDR3: CASSPAPRSSAYEQYF. The CDR3 nucleotides read TGTGCCAGCAGCCCAGCCCCACGGAGTAGTGCCTACGAGCAGTACTTC.

The rearrangement links TRBV2 to TRBJ1-1; tentative D call: TRBD1 (6 bases). V was pared by 10 bases and J by 5 bases, with 14 bases between. Per germline, CDR1 SNHLY and CDR2 FYNNEI. The CDR3 totals 12 residues. The CDR3 loop is CATRQEGTEAFF. The CDR3 nucleotides read TGTGCCACCCGACAGGAGGGAACTGAAGCTTTCTTT.

The chain links TRBV19 to TRBJ1-1, with D maybe TRBD1 (5 bases). V was trimmed by 2 bases and J by 6 bases, leaving 13 bases between them. Germline V gene data show CDR1 as LNHDA and CDR2 as SQIVND (reference sequence). This CDR3 spans 14 amino acids. CDR3 nucleotides: TGTGCCAGTAGTATAAGGGCCCTGGGGGCTGAAGCTTTCTTT. It codes for CASSIRALGAEAFF.

The chain has TRBV5-5 and TRBJ1-4; D possibly corresponds to TRBD1 (5 bases). The germline V and J ends were trimmed by 1 base and 4 bases, with 11 bases remaining between them. The CDR3 length is 15 residues. Germline V gives CDR1 SGHKS, CDR2 YYEKEE (reference sequence). Here the CDR3 DNA reads TGTGCCAGCAGCTTGTTTGCAGGGATTAATGAAAAACTGTTTTTT. This sequence encodes CASSLFAGINEKLFF.

This chain connects TRBV19 to TRBJ2-1; D is uncertain. Trimming removed 3 bases from V and 4 bases from J, with 10 bases in between. Germline CDR1 and CDR2: LNHDA and SQIVND (reference sequence). This CDR3 region has 14 residues. CDR3 sequence (DNA): TGTGCCAGTAGTATTTCCGCCAGATACAATGAGCAGTTCTTC. Translating it yields CASSISARYNEQFF.

This chain connects TRBV2 to TRBJ2-4; the D is unclear. CDR1 and CDR2 from the germline V gene are SNHLY and FYNNEI. V lost 3 bases and J lost 0, with 6 bases in between. The CDR3 totals 14 residues. The CDR3 spells CASSESIAKNIQYF. The CDR3 nucleotides read TGTGCCAGCAGTGAGTCCATAGCCAAAAACATTCAGTACTTC. The whole variable domain, filled in from reference TRBV2 and TRBJ2-4, reads EPEVTQTPSHQVTQMGQEVILRCVPISNHLYFYWYRQILGQKVEFLVSFYNNEISEKSEIFDDQFSVERPDGSNFTLKIRSTKLEDSAMYFCASSESIAKNIQYFGAGTRLSVL.

The chain's CDR3 is CASSYSRLNYGYTF. CDR3 DNA sequence: TGTGCCAGCAGTTACTCGAGGCTTAACTATGGCTACACCTTC. The chain has TRBV6-5 and TRBJ1-2; no definite D call. This CDR3 has 14 residues. The germline V gene encodes CDR1 MNHEY and CDR2 SVGAGI. V lost 0 bases to trimming and J lost 1 base, with 6 bases between them.

For the CDR3, the DNA is TGTGCCAGCAGAACAAACAGGGGCCTCCGCACTGAAGCTTTCTTT. It encodes CASRTNRGLRTEAFF. V is TRBV7-9 and J is TRBJ1-1; TRBD1 matches at 7 bases. The CDR3 is 15 residues long. Trimming removed 6 bases from V and 4 bases from J; junction bases left unmatched: 11. Germline V CDR1 and CDR2: SEHNR, FQNEAQ (reference sequence).

The chain employs TRBV15 and TRBJ2-1; 8 bases agree with TRBD2. CDR3 length equals 15 residues. The V gene end was trimmed by 4 bases and the J gene end by 3 bases; junction bases not matched to a gene: 5. Germline lookup yields CDR1 LNHNV and CDR2 YYDKDF (reference sequence). CDR3 DNA: TGTGCCACCAGCATAAATAGCGGGGACTACAATGAGCAGTTCTTC. Translation gives CATSINSGDYNEQFF.

The chain uses TRBV5-1 and TRBJ1-1; D might be TRBD1 (5 bases). This CDR3 region has 14 residues. V dropped 4 bases and J dropped 5 bases, with 15 bases sitting between them. Germline lookup yields CDR1 SGHRS and CDR2 YFSETQ. The CDR3 DNA sequence: TGCGCCAGCAGCCCCGACAGAGGTAAGACTGAAGCTTTCTTT. Translated: CASSPDRGKTEAFF.

The rearrangement joins TRBV5-1 to TRBJ2-3, with TRBD2 matching 10 bases. Germline CDR1 is SGHRS and CDR2 is YFSETQ. Trimming cost V 4 bases and J 1 base; bases outside gene matches: 6. The CDR3 consists of 16 residues. CDR3 bases: TGCGCCAGCAGCGGTGGACTAGCGGCACGCACAGATACGCAGTATTTT. Translating gives CASSGGLAARTDTQYF.

This clone was counted a single time. Written as DNA, the CDR3 is TGCGCCAGCAGCCAGGGACAGTTCGGGAACACTGAAGCTTTCTTT. Translation: CASSQGQFGNTEAFF. The chain employs TRBV4-1 and TRBJ1-1; 7 bases line up with TRBD1. Looked up from germline, CDR1 is MGHRA and CDR2 is YSYEKL. V was pared by 3 bases and J by 1 base, with 5 bases of the junction left unmatched. The CDR3 consists of 15 residues.

This chain connects TRBV5-8 to TRBJ2-3, with a possible D match to TRBD2 (6 bases). Germline CDR1 SGHTS, CDR2 YDEGEE. The V and J ends lost 3 bases and 1 base respectively, with 12 bases between them. The length of the CDR3 is 15 residues. Here the CDR3 reads CASSSGALRTDTQYF. In nucleotides, the CDR3 is TGTGCCAGCAGCTCGGGAGCACTGCGCACAGATACGCAGTATTTT.

The V call is TRBV6-5, the J call TRBJ2-5, with 7 bases identical to TRBD2. Per the germline V gene, CDR1 is MNHEY and CDR2 is SVGAGI. J lost 5 bases, V lost 0 bases, and 6 bases had no gene match. This CDR3 has 15 residues. CDR3: CASSYSRTSGETQYF. In DNA form, the CDR3 reads TGTGCCAGCAGTTACTCGCGGACTAGTGGGGAGACCCAGTACTTC.

The chain links TRBV5-5 to TRBJ2-4; D is ambiguous. This CDR3 has 12 residues. Germline CDR1 and CDR2: SGHKS and YYEKEE (reference sequence). Trimming stripped 1 base from V and 13 bases from J, with 12 bases between. The CDR3 is CASSLPLDLQYF. CDR3 nucleotides: TGTGCCAGCAGCTTGCCTCTCGATTTACAGTACTTC.

The rearrangement joins TRBV18 to TRBJ1-4; D ambiguous. Germline lookup yields CDR1 KGHSH and CDR2 LQKENI. The CDR3 runs to 18 residues. Trimming shortened V by 3 bases and J by 0 bases, and 17 bases separated the two germline ends. The CDR3 region has the DNA TGTGCCAGCTCACCGAAAATCCCCGCGAGCGCAACTAATGAAAAACTGTTTTTT. It is translated as CASSPKIPASATNEKLFF.

This chain links TRBV7-3 with TRBJ1-2; D not resolved. From germline, CDR1 is SGHTA and CDR2 FQGTGA. Trimming removed 6 bases from V and 4 bases from J, with 6 bases in between. This CDR3 region has 11 residues. CDR3 region: CASSLFYGYTF. The CDR3 nucleotides are TGTGCCAGCAGTTTGTTCTATGGCTACACCTTC.

V gene TRBV5-1 combines with J gene TRBJ1-1; no firm D call. V lost 4 bases and J lost 4, with 11 bases in between. The CDR3 has 13 residues. In germline, CDR1 is SGHRS, CDR2 YFSETQ. The chain's CDR3 is CASSDQVGTEAFF. For the CDR3, the DNA is TGCGCCAGCAGCGACCAGGTGGGCACTGAAGCTTTCTTT.

The V call is TRBV2, the J call TRBJ2-3; D perhaps matches TRBD1 (6 bases). In germline, CDR1 is SNHLY, CDR2 FYNNEI. The V end was cut by 5 bases, the J end by 5 bases, with 14 bases between. This CDR3 contains 14 residues. The CDR3 here is CASSTDRTGDTQYF. CDR3 nucleotide sequence: TGTGCCAGCAGTACCGACAGGACCGGAGATACGCAGTATTTT. Filled out from reference TRBV2 and TRBJ2-3, the complete variable domain reads EPEVTQTPSHQVTQMGQEVILRCVPISNHLYFYWYRQILGQKVEFLVSFYNNEISEKSEIFDDQFSVERPDGSNFTLKIRSTKLEDSAMYFCASSTDRTGDTQYFGPGTRLTVL.

This chain joins TRBV7-8 and TRBJ2-7; no clear D. This CDR3 has 13 residues. Germline V lookup: CDR1 SGHVS, CDR2 FQNEAQ. Trimming removed 2 bases from V and 3 bases from J, with 8 bases in between. The CDR3 DNA reads TGTGCCAGCAGCTTACAGGTGTTCTACGAGCAGTACTTC. Protein: CASSLQVFYEQYF. Filled out from reference TRBV7-8 and TRBJ2-7, the complete variable domain reads GAGVSQSPRYKVAKRGQDVALRCDPISGHVSLFWYQQALGQGPEFLTYFQNEAQLDKSGLPSDRFFAERPEGSVSTLKIQRTQQEDSAVYLCASSLQVFYEQYFGPGTRLTVT.